The 15 T cell receptor beta chains below all came from one sample that was sequenced in a study of OX40 agonist ivuxolimab in advanced cancers. Using immunoSEQ multiplex PCR, the repertoire was profiled, and TCRdb retains in-frame clones only, with some absent. Among 71,000 or so clones listed, about 86% were seen once. This material consisted of CD4+ or CD8+ T cells sorted from blood, taken in a trial of the OX40 agonist ivuxolimab. Source of these receptors: an adult with an advanced solid tumor such as melanoma, head and neck, liver or kidney cancer.

V is TRBV6-5 and J is TRBJ1-2; D is uncertain. The V gene lost 8 bases and the J gene lost 4 bases, with 11 bases spanning the gap. Germline V gives CDR1 MNHEY, CDR2 SVGAGI. The CDR3 sequence is 12 residues long. CDR3 loop: CASSTSGYGYTF. Here the CDR3 DNA reads TGTGCCAGCTCTACAAGTGGCTATGGCTACACCTTC.

The J gene is TRBJ1-2, the V gene TRBV7-9, with TRBD1 matching 7 bases. V lost 7 bases to trimming and J lost 2 bases; unmatched junction nucleotides: 4. This CDR3 is 13 amino acids long. Germline V lookup: CDR1 SEHNR, CDR2 FQNEAQ (reference sequence). CDR3 DNA: TGTGCCAGCACCGTGACAGGGAACTATGGCTACACCTTC. This translates into CASTVTGNYGYTF.

The CDR3 spells CASSSQGGQPQHF. The CDR3 DNA reads TGTGCCAGCAGCTCACAGGGCGGTCAGCCCCAGCATTTT. The chain couples TRBV7-2 to TRBJ1-5, with D maybe TRBD1 (6 bases). CDR1 and CDR2 (germline): SGHTA, FQGNSA. The CDR3 totals 13 residues. V was cut by 4 bases and J by 6 bases, with 10 bases left in between.

V and J are TRBV28 and TRBJ1-1, with a weak D call TRBD1 (6 bases). Trimming took off 6 bases at V and 6 bases at J, with 17 bases between the two ends. This CDR3 region has 14 residues. Germline CDR1 MDHEN, CDR2 SYDVKM. The CDR3 region is CASSAGAINPEAFF. The CDR3 region has the DNA TGTGCCAGCAGCGCAGGGGCTATCAACCCTGAAGCTTTCTTT.

This chain links TRBV6-5 with TRBJ1-2; 7 bases align to TRBD1. Trimming cost V 6 bases and J 4 bases; bases outside gene matches: 5. The CDR3 sequence is 13 residues long. CDR1 is MNHEY and CDR2 is SVGAGI in the germline V gene. CDR3 DNA sequence: TGTGCCAGCAGCCCCCGGGACAGCTATGGCTACACCTTC. It yields the protein CASSPRDSYGYTF.

Written as DNA, the CDR3 is TGTGCCAGCAGCCCCGGGTTCGCGAACACCGGGGAGCTGTTTTTT. Translation gives CASSPGFANTGELFF. The J gene is TRBJ2-2, the V gene TRBV7-2, with D unresolved. This CDR3 region has 15 residues. Germline values: CDR1 SGHTA, CDR2 FQGNSA. V dropped 5 bases and J dropped 0 bases, with 10 bases sitting between them.

CDR3 in amino acids: CASSPGSGETQYF. The DNA of the CDR3 is TGTGCCAGCAGCCCCGGTAGCGGGGAGACCCAGTACTTC. V is TRBV5-8 and J is TRBJ2-5, with 7 bases identical to TRBD2. The J segment lost 5 bases and the V segment lost 4 bases, leaving 5 bases of the junction unmatched. CDR1 is SGHTS, CDR2 YDEGEE, per germline. The CDR3 has 13 residues.

The chain carries TRBV10-3 and TRBJ2-3; D is undetermined. The CDR3 sequence is 14 residues long. Looked up from germline, CDR1 is ENHRY and CDR2 is SYGVKD. V lost 3 bases and J 0 bases, leaving 7 bases between the germline ends. The CDR3 reads CAISEIPSTDTQYF. The CDR3 DNA follows: TGTGCCATCAGTGAAATCCCCAGCACAGATACGCAGTATTTT.

The J gene is TRBJ2-1, the V gene TRBV27; D is perhaps TRBD1 (6 bases). The germline gives CDR1 MNHEY, CDR2 SMNVEV (reference sequence). The V end was cut by 5 bases, the J end by 4 bases, with 15 bases between. The CDR3 loop spans 15 amino acids. CDR3 nucleotides: TGTGCCAGCAGTCGCAGGGGAGCGGAATACAATGAGCAGTTCTTC. Translation: CASSRRGAEYNEQFF.

The CDR3 here is CASSQARGRTGELFF. The CDR3 DNA follows: TGCGCCAGCAGCCAAGCCAGGGGGCGCACCGGGGAGCTGTTTTTT. V and J are TRBV4-3 and TRBJ2-2; 8 bases fit TRBD1. There are 15 residues in the CDR3. V was pared by 1 base and J by 4 bases, with 2 bases of the junction left unmatched. CDR1 is LGHNA and CDR2 is YSLEER in the germline V gene.

The chain is built from TRBV19 and TRBJ2-7, with D tentatively TRBD1 (6 bases). Trimming shortened V by 4 bases and J by 3 bases, and 13 bases separated the two germline ends. The CDR3 has 14 amino acids. Germline CDR1 and CDR2: LNHDA and SQIVND (reference sequence). The CDR3 DNA follows: TGTGCCAGTAGTACAGGGGCCAGGTTCTACGAGCAGTACTTC. Protein product: CASSTGARFYEQYF.

The chain joins TRBV11-2 to TRBJ1-4; D might be TRBD1 (5 bases). Germline V CDR1 and CDR2: SGHAT, FQNNGV. The CDR3 has 15 residues. V lost 2 bases and J 5 bases, leaving 12 bases between the germline ends. This CDR3 reads CASSLTGGWNEKLFF. Written as DNA, the CDR3 is TGTGCCAGCAGCTTAACAGGAGGTTGGAATGAAAAACTGTTTTTT.

CDR3 sequence: CASSPQGGGELFF. CDR3 bases: TGTGCCAGCAGTCCCCAGGGAGGCGGGGAGCTGTTTTTT. V and J are TRBV6-4 and TRBJ2-2, with D possibly being TRBD2 (6 bases). CDR1 and CDR2 from the germline V gene are MRHNA and SNTAGT. The CDR3 totals 13 residues. Between the trimmed V and J ends, which lost 5 bases and 7 bases, there was a span of 11 bases.

The chain links TRBV9 to TRBJ2-5, with D unresolved. Germline values: CDR1 SGDLS, CDR2 YYNGEE. The CDR3 is 15 amino acids. V was trimmed by 4 bases and J by 5 bases, leaving 18 bases between them. CDR3 sequence: CASSPTPLGWETQYF. As DNA, the CDR3 is TGTGCCAGCAGCCCTACCCCTCTTGGTTGGGAGACCCAGTACTTC.

The V call is TRBV5-1, the J call TRBJ1-5, with D tentatively TRBD1 (6 bases). Germline V gives CDR1 SGHRS, CDR2 YFSETQ. CDR3 size: 14 residues. V lost 5 bases to trimming and J lost 0 bases, with 9 bases between them. CDR3 sequence (DNA): TGCGCCAGCAGGGCAGGGGATAGCAATCAGCCCCAGCATTTT. Protein sequence: CASRAGDSNQPQHF.